This T cell receptor (beta chain) was retrieved from a study of control samples from healthy donors and cancer patients. Germline V gene lookup returns CDR1 MDHEN and CDR2 SYDVKM. This CDR3 contains 12 residues. V was pared by 1 base and J by 8 bases, with 3 bases between. Sequencing used immunoSEQ multiplex PCR; TCRdb keeps in-frame clones, though not all of them. Among about 47,000 clones, about four fifths were seen once, and the ten largest hold around 9.1%. The chain links TRBV28 to TRBJ1-6; D remains unclear. This TCR came from a man in his 70s in good health. Sequenced: blood. The CDR3: CASSLYYSPLHF. In nucleotides, the CDR3 is TGTGCCAGCAGTTTATATTATTCACCCCTCCACTTT.